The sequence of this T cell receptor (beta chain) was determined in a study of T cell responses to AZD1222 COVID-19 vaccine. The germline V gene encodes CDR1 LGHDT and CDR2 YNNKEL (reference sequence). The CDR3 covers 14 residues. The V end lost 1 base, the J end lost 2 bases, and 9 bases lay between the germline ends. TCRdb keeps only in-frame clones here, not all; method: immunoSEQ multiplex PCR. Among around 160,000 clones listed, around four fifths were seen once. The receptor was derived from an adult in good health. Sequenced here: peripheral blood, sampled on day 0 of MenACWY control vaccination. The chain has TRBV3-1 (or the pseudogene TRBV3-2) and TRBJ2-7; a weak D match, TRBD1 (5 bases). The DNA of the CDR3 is TGTGCCAGCAGCCAAGTGCAGGGTCCCTACGAGCAGTACTTC. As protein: CASSQVQGPYEQYF.